This T cell receptor (beta chain) was retrieved from a study of blood T cell repertoires in COVID-19. The assay was immunoSEQ multiplex PCR, and TCRdb's table has in-frame clones only and misses some. The sample lists 99,000 or so clones; less than 90% were seen once. The CDR3 runs to 14 residues. Trimming removed 11 bases from V and 4 bases from J, with 20 bases in between. CDR1 and CDR2 from the germline V gene are SEHNR and FQNEAQ (reference sequence). Sequenced material: peripheral blood. The TCR originated in a man between 65 and 80 years old with active or convalescent COVID-19. The rearrangement links TRBV7-9 to TRBJ1-2; D is unresolved. Written as DNA, the CDR3 is TGTGCCGTTCTCCTCACTAGGATCCTCTATGGCTACACCTTC. It is translated as CAVLLTRILYGYTF. Full variable domain (remainder filled in from reference TRBV7-9 and TRBJ1-2): DTGVSQNPRHKITKRGQNVTFRCDPISEHNRLYWYRQTLGQGPEFLTYFQNEAQLEKSRLLSDRFSAERPKGSFSTLEIQRTEQGDSAMYLCAVLLTRILYGYTFGSGTRLTVV.